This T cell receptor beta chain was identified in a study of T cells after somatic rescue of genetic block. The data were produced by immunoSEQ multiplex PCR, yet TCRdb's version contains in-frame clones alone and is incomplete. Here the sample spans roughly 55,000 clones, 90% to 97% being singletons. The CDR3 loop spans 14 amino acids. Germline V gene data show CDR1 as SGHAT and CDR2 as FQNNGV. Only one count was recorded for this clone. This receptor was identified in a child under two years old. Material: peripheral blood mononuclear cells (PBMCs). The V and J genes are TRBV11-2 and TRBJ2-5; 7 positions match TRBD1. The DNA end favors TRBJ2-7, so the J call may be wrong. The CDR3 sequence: CASSLDRGSYEQYF. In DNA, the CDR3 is TGTGCCAGCAGCTTAGACAGGGGGTCCTACGAGCAGTACTTC.